The 2 T cell receptor beta chains below come from one sample, sequenced in a study of T cells in Graves' hyperthyroidism and ophthalmopathy (dated by TCRdb to the late 2010s). Libraries were constructed by multiplex PCR. Sequencing instrument: Illumina HiSeq 2000. TCR beta CDR3 regions were amplified from RNA transcripts. The first round of RT-PCR for the TCR CDR3 was performed with the HTBI primer set and the Qiagen OneStep RT-PCR kit. TCRdb handled the public reads itself, with Q25 trimming in fastp and clone calling in MiXCR, and kept productive beta chains. For every CDR3 protein sequence, its rows merge into one entry that carries the most common genes and DNA. This sample has 480,000 or so distinct CDR3 sequences in its table, and 40% to 55% of those were observed once. The top ten clones comprise about 43% of the sample. Sample: peripheral blood or thyroid tissue (not recorded which). The origin of the receptors is an adult woman with Graves' disease, either hyperthyroidism or ophthalmopathy (not recorded which).

This clonotype was seen repeatedly, ten times or more. The chain carries TRBV10-3 and TRBJ1-5, with TRBD1 matching over 9 bases. This CDR3 spans 15 amino acids. Per the germline V gene, CDR1 is ENHRY and CDR2 is SYGVKD. V dropped 3 bases and J dropped 7; count of bases not matched to a gene: 7. The CDR3 DNA sequence: TGTGCCATCAGTGACTCGGACAGGGGCTACCAGCCCCAGCATTTT. Amino acid sequence: CAISDSDRGYQPQHF.

Regarding this clonotype: Lacking the conserved final phenylalanine or tryptophan, this CDR3 likely reflects a read error. This chain connects TRBV7-9 to TRBJ1-4, with D possibly being TRBD1 (5 bases). Germline CDR1 is SEHNR and CDR2 is FQNEAQ (reference sequence). V was cut by 5 bases and J by 0 bases, with 10 bases left in between. The CDR3 covers 15 residues. CDR3 in DNA: TGTGCCAGCAGCCAAGACAGAGCAACTAATGAAAAACTGTTTTCT. This translates into CASSQDRATNEKLFS.